This entry concerns a single TCR beta chain. The entry originates in a study of blood T cell repertoires in COVID-19. Study details: Acute and convalescent COVID-19 samples came from the United States, Italy and Spain. The analysed material was cDNA or gDNA that came from T cells, B-cell-depleted T cells, or PBMCs.

Germline V lookup: CDR1 SGHTA, CDR2 FQGTGA. V was trimmed by 5 bases and J by 0 bases, leaving 6 bases between them. This CDR3 is 13 amino acids long. Original data processing: Amplification from reference gene primers served as the basis for estimated nucleated cell counts. Clones were read by immunoSEQ multiplex PCR, and TCRdb kept only the in-frame ones, dropping some. The V and J calls and clone size come from that table; D and trimming were worked out from the DNA. The repertoire holds under 550,000 clones, with 70% to 90% as singletons. This chain uses TRBV7-3 with TRBJ2-3; D ambiguous. The source of this sequence is a man younger than 35 with COVID-19, enrolled during active disease. Sequencing was done on a sample of peripheral blood. In DNA, the CDR3 is TGTGCCAGCAGCCCCACTAGCACAGATACGCAGTATTTT. Protein: CASSPTSTDTQYF.